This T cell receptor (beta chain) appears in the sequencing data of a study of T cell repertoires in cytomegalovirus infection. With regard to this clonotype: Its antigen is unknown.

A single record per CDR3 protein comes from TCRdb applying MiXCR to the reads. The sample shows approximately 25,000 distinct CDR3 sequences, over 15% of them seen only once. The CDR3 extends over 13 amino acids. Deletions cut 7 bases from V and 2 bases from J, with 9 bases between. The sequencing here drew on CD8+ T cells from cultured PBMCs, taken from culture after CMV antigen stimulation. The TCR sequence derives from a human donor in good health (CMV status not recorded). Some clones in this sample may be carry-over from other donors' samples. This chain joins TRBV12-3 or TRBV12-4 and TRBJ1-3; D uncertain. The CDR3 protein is CASTWGTGNTIYF. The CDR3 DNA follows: TGTGCCAGCACGTGGGGAACTGGAAACACCATATATTTT.